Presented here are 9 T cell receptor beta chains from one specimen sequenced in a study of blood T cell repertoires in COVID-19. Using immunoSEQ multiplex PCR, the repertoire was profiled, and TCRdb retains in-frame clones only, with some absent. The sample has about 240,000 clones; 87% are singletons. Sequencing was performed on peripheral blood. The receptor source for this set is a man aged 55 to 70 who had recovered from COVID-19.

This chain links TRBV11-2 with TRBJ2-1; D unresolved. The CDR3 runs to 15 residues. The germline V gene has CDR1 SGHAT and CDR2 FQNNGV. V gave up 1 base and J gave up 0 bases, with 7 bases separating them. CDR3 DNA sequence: TGTGCCAGCAGCTTAGCTAGTAGCTCCTACAATGAGCAGTTCTTC. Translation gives CASSLASSSYNEQFF. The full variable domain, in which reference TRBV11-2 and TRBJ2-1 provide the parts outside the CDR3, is EAGVAQSPRYKIIEKRQSVAFWCNPISGHATLYWYQQILGQGPKLLIQFQNNGVVDDSQLPKDRFSAERLKGVDSTLKIQPAKLEDSAVYLCASSLASSSYNEQFFGPGTRLTVL.

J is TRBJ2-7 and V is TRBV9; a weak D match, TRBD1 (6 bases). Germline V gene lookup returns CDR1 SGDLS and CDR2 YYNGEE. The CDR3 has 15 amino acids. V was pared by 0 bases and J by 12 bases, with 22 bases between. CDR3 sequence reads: CASSVGTADLSVGYV. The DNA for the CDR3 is TGTGCCAGCAGCGTAGGGACAGCCGACCTAAGCGTGGGGTACGTC.

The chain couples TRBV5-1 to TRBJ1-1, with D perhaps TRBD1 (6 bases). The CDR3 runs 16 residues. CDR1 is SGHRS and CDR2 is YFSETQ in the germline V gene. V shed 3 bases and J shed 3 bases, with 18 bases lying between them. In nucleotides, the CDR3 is TGCGCCAGCAGCTCATCGACCCCGGGACAACACACTGAAGCTTTCTTT. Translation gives CASSSSTPGQHTEAFF.

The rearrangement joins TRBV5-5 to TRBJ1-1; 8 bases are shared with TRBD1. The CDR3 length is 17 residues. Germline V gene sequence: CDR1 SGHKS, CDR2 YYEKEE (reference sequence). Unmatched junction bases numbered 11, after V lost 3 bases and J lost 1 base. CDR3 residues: CASSWREDREENTEAFF. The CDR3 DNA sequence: TGTGCCAGCAGCTGGAGGGAGGACAGGGAAGAGAACACTGAAGCTTTCTTT.

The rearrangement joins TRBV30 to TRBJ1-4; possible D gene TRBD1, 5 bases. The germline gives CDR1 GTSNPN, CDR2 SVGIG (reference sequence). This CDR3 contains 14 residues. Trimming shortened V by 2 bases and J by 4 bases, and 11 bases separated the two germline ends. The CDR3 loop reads CAWSYGHSNEKLFF. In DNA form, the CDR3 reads TGTGCCTGGAGTTATGGACACAGTAATGAAAAACTGTTTTTT.

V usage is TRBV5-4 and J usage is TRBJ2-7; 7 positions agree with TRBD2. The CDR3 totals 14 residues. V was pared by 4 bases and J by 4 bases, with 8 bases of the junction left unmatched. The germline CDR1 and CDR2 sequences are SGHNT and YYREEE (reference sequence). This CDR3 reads CASSRGLVGYEQYF. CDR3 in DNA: TGTGCCAGCAGCCGAGGACTAGTCGGTTACGAGCAGTACTTC.

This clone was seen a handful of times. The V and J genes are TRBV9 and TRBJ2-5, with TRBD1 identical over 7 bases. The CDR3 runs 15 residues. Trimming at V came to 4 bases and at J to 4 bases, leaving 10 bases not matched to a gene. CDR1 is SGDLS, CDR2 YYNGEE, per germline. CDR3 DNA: TGTGCCAGCAGCCCTCGACAGGGCTCATCAGAGACCCAGTACTTC. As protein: CASSPRQGSSETQYF.

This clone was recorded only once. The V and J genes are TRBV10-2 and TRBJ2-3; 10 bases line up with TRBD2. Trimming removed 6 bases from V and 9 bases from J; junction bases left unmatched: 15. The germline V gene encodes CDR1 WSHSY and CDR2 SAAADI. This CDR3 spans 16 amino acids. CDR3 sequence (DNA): TGCGCCAGCAGCCCGGGGAGAGCGGGGGGGCAGGGCACGCAGTATTTT. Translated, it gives CASSPGRAGGQGTQYF.

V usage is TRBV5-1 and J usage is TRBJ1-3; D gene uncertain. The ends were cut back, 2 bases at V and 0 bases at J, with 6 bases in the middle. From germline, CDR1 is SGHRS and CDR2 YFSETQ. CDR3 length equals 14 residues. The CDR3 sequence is CASSFSASGNTIYF. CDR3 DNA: TGCGCCAGCAGCTTCAGCGCCTCTGGAAACACCATATATTTT.